The 25 T cell receptor beta chains listed next were all sequenced from one sample in a study of T cell responses to AZD1222 COVID-19 vaccine. Data came from immunoSEQ multiplex PCR; TCRdb stores just in-frame clones and leaves some out. Of 95,000 to 150,000 clones listed, about nine tenths are singletons. The sample was peripheral blood, taken on day 0 of AZD1222 vaccination. The source is an adult in good health.

The CDR3 nucleotides are TGTGCCTGGGGGACAGCCTATGGCTACACCTTC. This sequence encodes CAWGTAYGYTF. The chain recombines TRBV30 with TRBJ1-2; 7 positions match TRBD1. Germline values: CDR1 GTSNPN, CDR2 SVGIG (reference sequence). With V trimmed by 5 bases and J by 4 bases, 1 base remained unmatched. The CDR3 is 11 amino acids.

This chain uses TRBV28 with TRBJ2-2; D uncertain. Trimming took off 10 bases at V and 2 bases at J, with 8 bases between the two ends. The CDR3 sequence is 12 residues long. Germline lookup yields CDR1 MDHEN and CDR2 SYDVKM. CDR3: CATGPNTGELFF. DNA of the CDR3: TGTGCCACCGGTCCCAACACCGGGGAGCTGTTTTTT.

V and J are TRBV9 and TRBJ1-1, with TRBD1 matching 7 bases. Trimming removed 1 base from V and 1 base from J; junction bases left unmatched: 1. Germline loops: CDR1 SGDLS, CDR2 YYNGEE. The CDR3 has 14 residues. CDR3 residues: CASSVQGENTEAFF. CDR3 DNA: TGTGCCAGCAGCGTACAGGGGGAGAACACTGAAGCTTTCTTT.

The chain is built from TRBV10-2 and TRBJ1-5; D gene uncertain. V lost 3 bases, J lost 5 bases, and 8 bases lay in between. The CDR3 has 13 amino acids. Germline V gene data show CDR1 as WSHSY and CDR2 as SAAADI. CDR3 nucleotides: TGCGCCAGCAGTGATGGGTGGGATCAGCCCCAGCATTTT. Protein sequence: CASSDGWDQPQHF.

This chain links TRBV19 with TRBJ1-3, with D possibly matching TRBD1 (5 bases). The CDR3 extends over 15 amino acids. Per the germline V gene, CDR1 is LNHDA and CDR2 is SQIVND (reference sequence). V was cut by 3 bases and J by 5 bases, with 14 bases left in between. The CDR3 bases are TGTGCCAGTAGTATCCCCTCGGGGGACCGAAACACCATATATTTT. Its translation is CASSIPSGDRNTIYF.

This clone occurred a few times. The V gene is TRBV5-1, the J gene TRBJ2-3, with TRBD2 matching over 10 bases. The CDR3 runs to 15 residues. V shed 0 bases and J 3 bases; nucleotides not matched to a gene: 1. CDR1 is SGHRS and CDR2 is YFSETQ in the germline V gene. In DNA form, the CDR3 reads TGCGCCAGCAGCTTGGTGGGACTAGCGACAGATACGCAGTATTTT. Translating it yields CASSLVGLATDTQYF. The whole variable domain, filled in from reference TRBV5-1 and TRBJ2-3, reads KAGVTQTPRYLIKTRGQQVTLSCSPISGHRSVSWYQQTPGQGLQFLFEYFSETQRNKGNFPGRFSGRQFSNSRSEMNVSTLELGDSALYLCASSLVGLATDTQYFGPGTRLTVL.

The J gene is TRBJ2-7, the V gene TRBV7-3, with D perhaps matching TRBD1 (5 bases). The germline gives CDR1 SGHTA, CDR2 FQGTGA. Trimming pared 0 bases from V and 2 bases from J, leaving 8 bases between. The CDR3 runs to 14 residues. CDR3 nucleotide sequence: TGTGCCAGCAGCTTAACCGCAGGGACCTACGAGCAGTACTTC. This gives the protein CASSLTAGTYEQYF.

The V and J genes are TRBV18 and TRBJ1-6; 7 bases agree with TRBD1. This CDR3 is built from 17 residues. V was pared by 0 bases and J by 5 bases, with 7 bases of the junction left unmatched. CDR1 is KGHSH, CDR2 LQKENI, per germline. The CDR3 DNA is TGTGCCAGCTCACCACCGGGTGTTACAGGGGATAATTCACCCCTCCACTTT. This translates into CASSPPGVTGDNSPLHF.

The J gene is TRBJ2-2, the V gene TRBV7-9; tentative D call: TRBD1 (5 bases). The CDR3 totals 16 residues. Germline CDR1 and CDR2: SEHNR and FQNEAQ (reference sequence). Deletions cut 3 bases from V and 1 base from J, with 12 bases between. CDR3 sequence reads: CASSFSGLQNTGELFF. CDR3 bases: TGTGCCAGCAGCTTTTCAGGGCTACAGAACACCGGGGAGCTGTTTTTT.

This clone was found once. The gene calls are TRBV28 and TRBJ1-2, with 9 bases that match TRBD1. The CDR3 sequence is 15 residues long. Germline V CDR1 and CDR2: MDHEN, SYDVKM. The trim removed 7 bases at V and 4 bases at J, leaving 10 bases unmatched. CDR3 in DNA: TGTGCCAGCATCCCGCCCGGACAGGGGTTCTATGGCTACACCTTC. It specifies CASIPPGQGFYGYTF.

The genes are TRBV7-2 and TRBJ2-3; TRBD1 or TRBD2 may be the D gene (6 bases each). This CDR3 region has 13 residues. Per the germline V gene, CDR1 is SGHTA and CDR2 is FQGNSA. V was cut by 3 bases and J by 6 bases, with 10 bases left in between. The CDR3 region is CASSLGGSDTQYF. The CDR3 DNA reads TGTGCCAGCAGCTTGGGGGGCTCGGATACGCAGTATTTT. The variable domain in full, completed from reference TRBV7-2 and TRBJ2-3, reads GAGVSQSPSNKVTEKGKDVELRCDPISGHTALYWYRQSLGQGLEFLIYFQGNSAPDKSGLPSDRFSAERTGGSVSTLTIQRTQQEDSAVYLCASSLGGSDTQYFGPGTRLTVL.

A single count supports this clone. The chain uses TRBV27 and TRBJ1-2; D perhaps matches TRBD1 (6 bases). The germline V and J ends were trimmed by 7 bases and 7 bases, with 19 bases remaining between them. There are 14 residues in the CDR3. Germline CDR1 is MNHEY and CDR2 is SMNVEV (reference sequence). The CDR3, as DNA: TGTGCCAGCAAGACGGCCAGGGGCTTTGGTGGCTACACCTTC. Encoded protein: CASKTARGFGGYTF.

The chain carries TRBV2 and TRBJ2-5; D might be TRBD1 or TRBD2, each matching 5 bases. Germline CDR1 SNHLY, CDR2 FYNNEI. The length of the CDR3 is 14 residues. V was pared by 7 bases and J by 5 bases, with 17 bases between. The CDR3: CASTGRRGAETQYF. CDR3 DNA sequence: TGTGCCAGCACCGGAAGGCGAGGGGCGGAGACCCAGTACTTC.

The gene calls are TRBV6-6 and TRBJ2-5, with TRBD1 as a possible D gene (5 bases). There are 13 residues in the CDR3. Trimming removed 6 bases at V and 1 base at J, with 9 bases between. Germline CDR1 MNHNY, CDR2 SVGAGI (reference sequence). The CDR3 region has the DNA TGTGCCAGCAGGGAGACAGCCCAAGAGACCCAGTACTTC. It yields the protein CASRETAQETQYF.

The gene calls are TRBV19 and TRBJ1-5; D is uncertain. Trimming removed 5 bases from V and 4 bases from J, with 15 bases in between. Germline CDR1 is LNHDA and CDR2 is SQIVND (reference sequence). This CDR3 has 15 residues. The CDR3 is CASSSGLDRNQPQHF. Written as DNA, the CDR3 is TGTGCCAGTAGTTCCGGGCTCGATCGGAATCAGCCCCAGCATTTT.

J is TRBJ1-2 and V is TRBV28; a weak D match, TRBD1 (5 bases). Germline loops: CDR1 MDHEN, CDR2 SYDVKM. This CDR3 comprises 12 residues. V shed 7 bases and J shed 2 bases, with 8 bases lying between them. The CDR3 loop is CASTGTNYGYTF. Here the CDR3 DNA reads TGTGCCAGCACTGGGACGAACTATGGCTACACCTTC.

In this sample, this clone turned up once. V is TRBV27 and J is TRBJ2-2; 10 nucleotides match TRBD2. The CDR3 has 18 residues. The trim removed 2 bases at V and 1 base at J, leaving 7 bases unmatched. Germline loops: CDR1 MNHEY, CDR2 SMNVEV (reference sequence). The CDR3 is CASSLGSSGSRNTGELFF. In DNA form, the CDR3 reads TGTGCCAGCAGTTTAGGGTCTAGCGGGAGTAGGAACACCGGGGAGCTGTTTTTT.

The chain recombines TRBV9 with TRBJ2-7; 8 nucleotides align to TRBD1. V lost 0 bases, J lost 6 bases, and 8 bases stayed unmatched. Germline assignment: CDR1 SGDLS and CDR2 YYNGEE. The CDR3 has 15 residues. This CDR3 reads CASSVDLTGEAEQYF. In DNA, the CDR3 is TGTGCCAGCAGCGTAGACTTGACAGGGGAAGCCGAGCAGTACTTC.

This chain connects TRBV10-2 to TRBJ1-1, with D hard to call. The CDR3 runs to 15 residues. The V end was cut by 1 base, the J end by 2 bases, with 11 bases between. Germline loops: CDR1 WSHSY, CDR2 SAAADI. CDR3 coding DNA: TGCGCCAGCAGTGAGTTAGGTATACTAAACACTGAAGCTTTCTTT. It codes for CASSELGILNTEAFF.

The V call is TRBV29-1, the J call TRBJ2-7, with a tentative D call TRBD1 (5 bases). V lost 5 bases, J lost 2 bases, and 10 bases lay in between. The CDR3 runs 12 residues. CDR1 and CDR2 (germline): SQVTM, ANQGSEA. DNA for the CDR3: TGCAGCGTTAAGGGGCCAGCCTACGAGCAGTACTTC. Its protein is CSVKGPAYEQYF.

This chain links TRBV4-3 with TRBJ2-1; 14 nucleotides align to TRBD2. V was clipped by 1 base and J by 7 bases; unmatched bases: 3. Germline V gives CDR1 LGHNA, CDR2 YSLEER. The CDR3 is 16 residues long. The CDR3, as DNA: TGCGCCAGCAGCCAAGCCGGGACTAGCGGGAGTAATGAGCAGTTCTTC. This codes for CASSQAGTSGSNEQFF.

The V call is TRBV2, the J call TRBJ1-5; 8 nucleotides agree with TRBD1. Per the germline V gene, CDR1 is SNHLY and CDR2 is FYNNEI. The J segment lost 5 bases and the V segment lost 7 bases, leaving 4 bases of the junction unmatched. The CDR3 extends over 13 amino acids. The DNA for the CDR3 is TGTGCCAGCAACAGGGGGGAGGATCAGCCCCAGCATTTT. Protein product: CASNRGEDQPQHF. The entire variable domain, with the rest obtained from reference TRBV2 and TRBJ1-5, is as follows: EPEVTQTPSHQVTQMGQEVILRCVPISNHLYFYWYRQILGQKVEFLVSFYNNEISEKSEIFDDQFSVERPDGSNFTLKIRSTKLEDSAMYFCASNRGEDQPQHFGDGTRLSIL.

As DNA, the CDR3 is TGTGCCAGTAGACCGGGACAGGGATCGGGGGGAAACACTGAAGCTTTCTTT. Translation gives CASRPGQGSGGNTEAFF. The chain combines TRBV19 with TRBJ1-1; 9 nucleotides match TRBD1. The CDR3 has 17 amino acids. With V trimmed by 6 bases and J by 2 bases, 13 bases remained unmatched. CDR1 and CDR2 (germline): LNHDA, SQIVND (reference sequence).

V and J are TRBV28 and TRBJ1-2; possible D gene TRBD1, 6 bases. The CDR3 totals 14 residues. Germline assignment: CDR1 MDHEN and CDR2 SYDVKM. V was shortened by 4 bases and J by 4 bases, with 13 bases between the two germline ends. The CDR3 loop is CASSSGGGGYGYTF. The CDR3 DNA reads as TGTGCCAGCAGTTCTGGAGGGGGAGGCTATGGCTACACCTTC.

This clone was observed a handful of times. The chain employs TRBV5-1 and TRBJ2-7; D is unclear. The CDR3 has 15 residues. The germline gives CDR1 SGHRS, CDR2 YFSETQ. The V gene lost 0 bases and the J gene lost 0 bases, with 10 bases spanning the gap. This CDR3 is CASSLELGDSYEQYF. The CDR3 bases are TGCGCCAGCAGCTTGGAGCTTGGGGACTCCTACGAGCAGTACTTC.